The clone carrying this T cell receptor (beta chain) was seen only a few times. As yet, its antigen is unknown. The record originates from a study of long-term antiretroviral therapy in people with HIV. Whole-study findings and limits: No data were available on ART adherence, viral resistance or therapy changes. Post-ART diversity increased but stayed below transplant donor controls.

Per germline, CDR1 SGHRS and CDR2 YFSETQ. This CDR3 is built from 16 residues. Trimming removed 0 bases from V and 7 bases from J; junction bases left unmatched: 11. Investigators performed immunoSEQ version v3.0 at survey level. The target of sequencing was about 40,000-55,000 T-cell genomes per sample. The table came from immunoSEQ multiplex PCR; TCRdb's copy has only in-frame clones and leaves some out. Here the sample spans about 33,000 clones, 65% to 85% being singletons. The TCR comes from a woman aged 50 to 60 with HIV. The gene calls are TRBV5-1 and TRBJ2-7; 9 bases fit TRBD1. Sequencing used unsorted PBMCs, obtained 3.1 years after starting antiretroviral therapy. CDR3 DNA: TGCGCCAGCAGCTTGGTAGGGACAGGGTCCTTGGGGGAGCAGTACTTC. This codes for CASSLVGTGSLGEQYF.